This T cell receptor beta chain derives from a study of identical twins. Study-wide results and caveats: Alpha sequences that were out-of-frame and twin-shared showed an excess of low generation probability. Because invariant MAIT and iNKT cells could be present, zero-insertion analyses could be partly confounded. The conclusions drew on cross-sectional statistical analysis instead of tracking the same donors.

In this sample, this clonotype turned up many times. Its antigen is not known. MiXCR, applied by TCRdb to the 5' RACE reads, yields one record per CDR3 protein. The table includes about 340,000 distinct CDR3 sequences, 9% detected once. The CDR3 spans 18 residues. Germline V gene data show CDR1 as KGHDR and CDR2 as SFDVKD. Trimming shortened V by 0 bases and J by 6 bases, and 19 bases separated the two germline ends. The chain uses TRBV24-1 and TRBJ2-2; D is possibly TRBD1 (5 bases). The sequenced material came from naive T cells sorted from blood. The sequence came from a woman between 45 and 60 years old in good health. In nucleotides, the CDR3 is TGTGCCACCAGTGATTTGGGGGCCACGTCCAGGGCCGCCGGGGAGCTGTTTTTT. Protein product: CATSDLGATSRAAGELFF.